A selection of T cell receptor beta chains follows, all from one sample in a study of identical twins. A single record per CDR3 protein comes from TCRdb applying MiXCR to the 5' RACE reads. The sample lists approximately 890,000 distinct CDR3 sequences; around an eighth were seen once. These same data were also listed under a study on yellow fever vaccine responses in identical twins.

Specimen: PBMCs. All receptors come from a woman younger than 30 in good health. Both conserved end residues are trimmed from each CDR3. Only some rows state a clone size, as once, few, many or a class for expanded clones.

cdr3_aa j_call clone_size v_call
ASSVDSVGNYEQY TRBJ2-7 few TRBV9
ASSLLGAGAREQY TRBJ2-7 once TRBV7-9
ASSVRGGTYNEQF TRBJ2-1 - TRBV25-1
ASSPPMNTEAF TRBJ1-1 many TRBV7-9
SARGGAGNQPQH TRBJ1-5 few TRBV20-1
ASSLGGAVAKNIQY TRBJ2-4 few TRBV5-1
ASSLGGSWSQETQY TRBJ2-5 few TRBV5-1
ASSQEIFGTSGSSRSEQF TRBJ2-1 few TRBV14
ATSRDLASGSTYEQY TRBJ2-7 few TRBV15
ASSQGTEADTQY TRBJ2-3 few TRBV4-1
ASSQGTSGSGDEQF TRBJ2-1 - TRBV4-1
ASSAGGLLYNEQF TRBJ2-1 - TRBV2
ASSLPGIQETQY TRBJ2-5 few TRBV7-8
ASSQLQGAIAKNIQY TRBJ2-4 - TRBV4-1
SAWTSGNLYEQY TRBJ2-7 few TRBV20-1